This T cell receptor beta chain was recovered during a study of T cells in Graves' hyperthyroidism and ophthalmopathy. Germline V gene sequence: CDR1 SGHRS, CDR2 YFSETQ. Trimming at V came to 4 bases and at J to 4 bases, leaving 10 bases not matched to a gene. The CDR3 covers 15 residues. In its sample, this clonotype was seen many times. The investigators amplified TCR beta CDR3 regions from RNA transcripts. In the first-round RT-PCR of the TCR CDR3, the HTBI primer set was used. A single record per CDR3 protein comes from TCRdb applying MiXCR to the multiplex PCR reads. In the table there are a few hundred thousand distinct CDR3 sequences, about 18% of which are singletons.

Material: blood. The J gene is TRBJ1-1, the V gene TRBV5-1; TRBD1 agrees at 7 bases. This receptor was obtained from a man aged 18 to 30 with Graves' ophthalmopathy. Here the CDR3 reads CASSQTGTVGTEAFF. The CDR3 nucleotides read TGCGCCAGCAGCCAAACCGGGACAGTGGGCACTGAAGCTTTCTTT. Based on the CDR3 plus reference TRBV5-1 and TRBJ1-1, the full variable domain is KAGVTQTPRYLIKTRGQQVTLSCSPISGHRSVSWYQQTPGQGLQFLFEYFSETQRNKGNFPGRFSGRQFSNSRSEMNVSTLELGDSALYLCASSQTGTVGTEAFFGQGTRLTVV.